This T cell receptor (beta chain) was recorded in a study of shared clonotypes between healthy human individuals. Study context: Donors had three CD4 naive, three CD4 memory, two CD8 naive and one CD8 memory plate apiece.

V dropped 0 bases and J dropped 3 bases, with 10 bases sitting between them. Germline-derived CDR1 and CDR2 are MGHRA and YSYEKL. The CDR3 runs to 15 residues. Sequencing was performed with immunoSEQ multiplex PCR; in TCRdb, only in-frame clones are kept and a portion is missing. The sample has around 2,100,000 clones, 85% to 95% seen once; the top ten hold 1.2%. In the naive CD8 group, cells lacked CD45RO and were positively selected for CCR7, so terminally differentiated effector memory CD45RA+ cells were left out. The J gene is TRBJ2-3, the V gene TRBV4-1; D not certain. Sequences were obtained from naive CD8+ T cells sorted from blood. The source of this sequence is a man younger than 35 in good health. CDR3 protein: CASSQEADETDTQYF. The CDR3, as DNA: TGCGCCAGCAGCCAAGAGGCGGACGAGACAGATACGCAGTATTTT.